These T cell receptor beta chains were read from a single sample in a study of CD4+ T cells in melanoma. Only in-frame clones appear in the TCRdb table, and some are missing; sequencing was by immunoSEQ multiplex PCR. This table has 10,000 to 13,000 clones, 66% appearing once. The source material was cells from a culture (not recorded whether cultured in vitro). These receptors originate from a human donor with melanoma. The CDR3 runs from the conserved cysteine through the conserved F or W. The order of the fields is CDR3 protein, CDR3 DNA, J gene, D gene, clone size, V gene, CDR3 length. A D gene is named only where the DNA matches it firmly. Not all rows give a size; the values are once, few, many and, for expanded clones, a class.

CDR3 protein: CASSSGPGRQETQYF
CDR3 DNA: TGTGCCAGTAGTTCAGGCCCCGGGAGACAAGAGACCCAGTACTTC
J gene: TRBJ2-5
D gene: .
clone size: few
V gene: TRBV19
CDR3 length: 15

CDR3 protein: CARGRTFSPEKLFF
CDR3 DNA: TGTGCCAGGGGCCGGACCTTCTCCCCTGAAAAACTGTTTTTT
J gene: TRBJ1-4
D gene: .
clone size: .
V gene: TRBV21-1
CDR3 length: 14

CDR3 protein: CASSVQETDTQYF
CDR3 DNA: TGTGCCAGCAGTGTACAGGAGACAGATACGCAGTATTTT
J gene: TRBJ2-3
D gene: .
clone size: few
V gene: TRBV6-1
CDR3 length: 13

CDR3 protein: CASSFRGGQGYEQYF
CDR3 DNA: TGTGCCAGCAGTTTTAGAGGGGGTCAGGGGTACGAGCAGTACTTC
J gene: TRBJ2-7
D gene: .
clone size: few
V gene: TRBV27
CDR3 length: 15

CDR3 protein: CASSQWQGSEAFF
CDR3 DNA: TGTGCCAGCAGCCAGTGGCAGGGAAGTGAAGCTTTCTTT
J gene: TRBJ1-1
D gene: .
clone size: .
V gene: TRBV7-3
CDR3 length: 13

CDR3 protein: CASSRQGRSGNTIYF
CDR3 DNA: TGTGCCAGCAGCAGACAGGGCCGCTCTGGAAACACCATATATTTT
J gene: TRBJ1-3
D gene: TRBD1
clone size: few
V gene: TRBV6-5
CDR3 length: 15

CDR3 protein: CASSLQGAGNQPQHF
CDR3 DNA: TGTGCCAGCAGCTTACAGGGTGCGGGCAATCAGCCCCAGCATTTT
J gene: TRBJ1-5
D gene: .
clone size: few
V gene: TRBV7-2
CDR3 length: 15

CDR3 protein: CASSYGTSPSNPYYTF
CDR3 DNA: TGTGCCAGCAGTTACGGGACATCCCCGTCCAATCCATACTACACCTTC
J gene: TRBJ1-2
D gene: .
clone size: .
V gene: TRBV6-5
CDR3 length: 16

CDR3 protein: CASNPDRSNQPQHF
CDR3 DNA: TGTGCCAGCAATCCGGACAGAAGCAATCAGCCCCAGCATTTT
J gene: TRBJ1-5
D gene: .
clone size: .
V gene: TRBV6-1
CDR3 length: 14

CDR3 protein: CASSPDRNSNQPQHF
CDR3 DNA: TGTGCCAGCAGCCCCGACAGGAATAGCAATCAGCCCCAGCATTTT
J gene: TRBJ1-5
D gene: .
clone size: .
V gene: TRBV7-2
CDR3 length: 15

CDR3 protein: CASSSNWNTEAFF
CDR3 DNA: TGTGCCAGCAGTTCTAATTGGAACACTGAAGCTTTCTTT
J gene: TRBJ1-1
D gene: .
clone size: medium-sized
V gene: TRBV6-4
CDR3 length: 13

CDR3 protein: CASSQVLQGGYTF
CDR3 DNA: TGTGCCAGCAGCCAAGTCCTCCAGGGCGGCTACACCTTC
J gene: TRBJ1-2
D gene: .
clone size: few
V gene: TRBV4-2
CDR3 length: 13

CDR3 protein: CASSPRSGDTQYF
CDR3 DNA: TGCGCCAGCAGCCCCAGGTCTGGCGACACGCAGTATTTT
J gene: TRBJ2-3
D gene: .
clone size: .
V gene: TRBV5-1
CDR3 length: 13

CDR3 protein: CASRFGQGNTEAFF
CDR3 DNA: TGCGCCAGCAGATTCGGACAGGGTAACACTGAAGCTTTCTTT
J gene: TRBJ1-1
D gene: TRBD1
clone size: .
V gene: TRBV4-1
CDR3 length: 14

CDR3 protein: CASSLSGRAGYTF
CDR3 DNA: TGCGCCAGCAGCCTCTCGGGGCGGGCCGGCTACACCTTC
J gene: TRBJ1-2
D gene: .
clone size: .
V gene: TRBV4-1
CDR3 length: 13

CDR3 protein: CASSFRQGGTEAFF
CDR3 DNA: TGTGCCAGCAGTTTCCGACAGGGAGGGACTGAAGCTTTCTTT
J gene: TRBJ1-1
D gene: TRBD1
clone size: .
V gene: TRBV27
CDR3 length: 14

CDR3 protein: CASSWGAGEQFF
CDR3 DNA: TGTGCCAGCAGCTGGGGGGCCGGTGAGCAGTTCTTC
J gene: TRBJ2-1
D gene: .
clone size: few
V gene: TRBV7-8
CDR3 length: 12

CDR3 protein: CASSFATADTQYF
CDR3 DNA: TGTGCCAGCAGCTTTGCCACGGCAGATACGCAGTATTTT
J gene: TRBJ2-3
D gene: .
clone size: few
V gene: TRBV7-2
CDR3 length: 13

CDR3 protein: CATSREGGNHGGTQYF
CDR3 DNA: TGTGCCACCAGCAGAGAGGGGGGAAACCATGGCGGGACCCAGTACTTC
J gene: TRBJ2-5
D gene: .
clone size: .
V gene: TRBV15
CDR3 length: 16

CDR3 protein: CASSAIQGETQYF
CDR3 DNA: TGTGCCAGCAGTGCAATACAGGGTGAAACGCAGTATTTT
J gene: TRBJ2-3
D gene: .
clone size: .
V gene: TRBV2
CDR3 length: 13

CDR3 protein: CASSFARVPNYGYTF
CDR3 DNA: TGCGCCAGCAGCTTTGCCAGGGTGCCCAACTATGGCTACACCTTC
J gene: TRBJ1-2
D gene: .
clone size: .
V gene: TRBV5-1
CDR3 length: 15

CDR3 protein: CASSLVGGRATDTQYF
CDR3 DNA: TGTGCCAGCAGCTTGGTCGGGGGGAGGGCCACAGATACGCAGTATTTT
J gene: TRBJ2-3
D gene: TRBD2
clone size: .
V gene: TRBV5-5
CDR3 length: 16

CDR3 protein: CAWSVRDGRLTEAFF
CDR3 DNA: TGTGCCTGGAGTGTCCGGGACGGGAGGCTCACTGAAGCTTTCTTT
J gene: TRBJ1-1
D gene: .
clone size: .
V gene: TRBV30
CDR3 length: 15

CDR3 protein: CASSPQGMRTEAFF
CDR3 DNA: TGCGCCAGCAGCCCACAGGGGATGAGGACTGAAGCTTTCTTT
J gene: TRBJ1-1
D gene: TRBD1
clone size: few
V gene: TRBV5-1
CDR3 length: 14

CDR3 protein: CASSHNRVSNSPLHF
CDR3 DNA: TGCGCCAGCAGCCACAACAGGGTTAGCAATTCACCCCTCCACTTT
J gene: TRBJ1-6
D gene: .
clone size: once
V gene: TRBV4-1
CDR3 length: 15

CDR3 protein: CASSLNDNYGYTF
CDR3 DNA: TGTGCCAGCAGCTTGAACGATAACTATGGCTACACCTTC
J gene: TRBJ1-2
D gene: .
clone size: .
V gene: TRBV5-8
CDR3 length: 13

CDR3 protein: CATSSTAGSGNTIYF
CDR3 DNA: TGTGCCACCAGCAGCACAGCCGGGTCTGGAAACACCATATATTTT
J gene: TRBJ1-3
D gene: .
clone size: .
V gene: TRBV15
CDR3 length: 15

CDR3 protein: CASSQGIAGGYTDTQYF
CDR3 DNA: TGTGCCAGCAGCCAAGGCATAGCGGGGGGATACACAGATACGCAGTATTTT
J gene: TRBJ2-3
D gene: TRBD2
clone size: .
V gene: TRBV9
CDR3 length: 17